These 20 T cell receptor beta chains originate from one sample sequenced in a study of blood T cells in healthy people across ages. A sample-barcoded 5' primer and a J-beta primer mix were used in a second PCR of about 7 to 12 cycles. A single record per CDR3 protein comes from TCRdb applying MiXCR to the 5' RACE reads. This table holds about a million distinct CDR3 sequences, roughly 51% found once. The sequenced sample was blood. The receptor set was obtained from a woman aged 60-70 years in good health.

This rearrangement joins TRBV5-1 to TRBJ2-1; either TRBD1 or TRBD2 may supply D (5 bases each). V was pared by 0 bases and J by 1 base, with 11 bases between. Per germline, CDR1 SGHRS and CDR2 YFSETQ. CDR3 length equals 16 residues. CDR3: CASSLARGQSYNEQFF. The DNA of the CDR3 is TGCGCCAGCAGCTTGGCGAGGGGCCAATCCTACAATGAGCAGTTCTTC. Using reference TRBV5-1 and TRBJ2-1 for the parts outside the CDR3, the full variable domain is KAGVTQTPRYLIKTRGQQVTLSCSPISGHRSVSWYQQTPGQGLQFLFEYFSETQRNKGNFPGRFSGRQFSNSRSEMNVSTLELGDSALYLCASSLARGQSYNEQFFGPGTRLTVL.

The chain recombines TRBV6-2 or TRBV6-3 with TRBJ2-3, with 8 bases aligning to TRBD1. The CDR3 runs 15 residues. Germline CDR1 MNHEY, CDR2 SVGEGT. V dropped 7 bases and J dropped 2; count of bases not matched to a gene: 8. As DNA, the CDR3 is TGTGCCAGCACCGAGGACAGGGCCGTCACAGATACGCAGTATTTT. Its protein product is CASTEDRAVTDTQYF.

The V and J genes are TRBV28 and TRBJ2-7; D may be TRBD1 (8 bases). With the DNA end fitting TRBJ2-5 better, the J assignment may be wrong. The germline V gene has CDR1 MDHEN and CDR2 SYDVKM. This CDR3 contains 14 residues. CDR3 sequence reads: CASSLKQGGKTQYF. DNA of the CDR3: TGTGCCAGCAGTTTGAAACAGGGGGGGAAGACCCAGTACTTC.

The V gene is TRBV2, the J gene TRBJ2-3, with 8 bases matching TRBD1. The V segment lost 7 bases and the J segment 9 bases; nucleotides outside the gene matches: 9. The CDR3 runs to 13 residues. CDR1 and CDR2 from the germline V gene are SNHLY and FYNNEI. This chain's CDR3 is CASIYDRGQTQYF. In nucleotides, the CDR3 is TGTGCCAGCATATATGACAGGGGTCAGACGCAGTATTTT.

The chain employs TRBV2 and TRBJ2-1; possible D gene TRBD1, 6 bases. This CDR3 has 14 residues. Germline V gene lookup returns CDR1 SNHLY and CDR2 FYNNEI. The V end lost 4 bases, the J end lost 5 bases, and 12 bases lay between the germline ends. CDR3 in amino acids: CASSVQGINNEQFF. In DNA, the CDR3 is TGTGCCAGCAGTGTGCAGGGGATTAACAATGAGCAGTTCTTC.

The CDR3: CASSVELAGREQYF. The DNA for the CDR3 is TGCGCCAGCAGCGTGGAGCTAGCGGGAAGGGAGCAGTACTTC. This chain uses TRBV5-1 with TRBJ2-5; 9 nucleotides align to TRBD2. The V gene end was trimmed by 4 bases and the J gene end by 11 bases; junction bases not matched to a gene: 12. From germline, CDR1 is SGHRS and CDR2 YFSETQ. CDR3 size: 14 residues.

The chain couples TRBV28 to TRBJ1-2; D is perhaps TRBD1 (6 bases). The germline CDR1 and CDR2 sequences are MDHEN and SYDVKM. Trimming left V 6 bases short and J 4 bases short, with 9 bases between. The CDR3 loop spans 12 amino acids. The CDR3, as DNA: TGTGCCAGCAGGGGGGGGCCCTATGGCTACACCTTC. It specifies CASRGGPYGYTF.

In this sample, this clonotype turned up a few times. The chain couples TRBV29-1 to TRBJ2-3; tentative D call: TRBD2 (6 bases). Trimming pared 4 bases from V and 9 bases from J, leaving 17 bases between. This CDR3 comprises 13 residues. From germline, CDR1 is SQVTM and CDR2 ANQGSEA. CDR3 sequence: CSVVGSGWGTQYF. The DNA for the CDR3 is TGCAGCGTTGTCGGGAGCGGATGGGGAACGCAGTATTTT.

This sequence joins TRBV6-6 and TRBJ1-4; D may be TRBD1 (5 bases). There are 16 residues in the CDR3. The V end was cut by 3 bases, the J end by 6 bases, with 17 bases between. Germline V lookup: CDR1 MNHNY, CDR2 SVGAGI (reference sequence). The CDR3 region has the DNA TGTGCCAGCAGTTATATCCCCCGGCAGGGCCATGAAAAACTGTTTTTT. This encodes CASSYIPRQGHEKLFF.

The CDR3 DNA is TGTGCCAGCAGTCGAGGGCTCGCCTTAAGCTCCTACAATGAGCAGTTCTTC. Protein sequence: CASSRGLALSSYNEQFF. J is TRBJ2-1 and V is TRBV6-1, with D perhaps TRBD2 (5 bases). CDR3 length: 17 residues. The germline V gene encodes CDR1 MNHNS and CDR2 SASEGT. Trimming took off 5 bases at V and 0 bases at J, with 17 bases between the two ends.

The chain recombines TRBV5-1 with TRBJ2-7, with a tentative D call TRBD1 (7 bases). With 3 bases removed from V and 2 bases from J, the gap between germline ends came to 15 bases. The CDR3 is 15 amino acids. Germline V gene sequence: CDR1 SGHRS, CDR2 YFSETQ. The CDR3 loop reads CASSSHQGGTYEQYF. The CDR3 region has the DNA TGCGCCAGCAGCTCACACCAGGGGGGCACCTACGAGCAGTACTTC. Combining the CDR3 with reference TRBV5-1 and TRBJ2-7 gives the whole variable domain KAGVTQTPRYLIKTRGQQVTLSCSPISGHRSVSWYQQTPGQGLQFLFEYFSETQRNKGNFPGRFSGRQFSNSRSEMNVSTLELGDSALYLCASSSHQGGTYEQYFGPGTRLTVT.

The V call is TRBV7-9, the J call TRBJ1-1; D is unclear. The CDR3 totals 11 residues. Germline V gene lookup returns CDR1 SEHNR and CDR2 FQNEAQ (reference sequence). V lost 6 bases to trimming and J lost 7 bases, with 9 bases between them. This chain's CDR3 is CASSPSYEAFF. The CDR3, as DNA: TGTGCCAGCAGTCCCAGCTATGAAGCTTTCTTT.

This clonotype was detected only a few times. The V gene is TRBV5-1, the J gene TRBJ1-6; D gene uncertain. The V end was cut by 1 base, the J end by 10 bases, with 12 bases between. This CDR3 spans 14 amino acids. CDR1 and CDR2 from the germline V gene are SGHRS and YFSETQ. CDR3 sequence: CASSLSRVESPLHF. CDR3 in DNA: TGCGCCAGCAGCTTGTCCCGGGTAGAATCACCCCTCCACTTT.

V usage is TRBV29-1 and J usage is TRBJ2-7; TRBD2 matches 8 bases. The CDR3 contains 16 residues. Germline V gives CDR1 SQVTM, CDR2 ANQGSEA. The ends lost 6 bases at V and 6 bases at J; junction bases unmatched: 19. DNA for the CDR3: TGCAGCGTGGGGGGACCAGCGGGAGCTTTTCTTGGCGAGCAGTACTTC. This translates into CSVGGPAGAFLGEQYF.

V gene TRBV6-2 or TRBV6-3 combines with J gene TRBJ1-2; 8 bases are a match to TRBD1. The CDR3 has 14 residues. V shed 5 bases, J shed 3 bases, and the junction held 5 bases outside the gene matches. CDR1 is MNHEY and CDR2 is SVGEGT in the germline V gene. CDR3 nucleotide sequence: TGTGCCAGCAGTCGGACAGGGCTTGACTATGGCTACACCTTC. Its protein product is CASSRTGLDYGYTF.

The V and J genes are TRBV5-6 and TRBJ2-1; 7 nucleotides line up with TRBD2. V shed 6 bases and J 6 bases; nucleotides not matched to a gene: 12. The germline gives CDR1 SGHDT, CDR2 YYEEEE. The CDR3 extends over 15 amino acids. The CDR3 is CASTRLAGQINEQFF. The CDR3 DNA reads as TGTGCCAGCACCCGTTTAGCGGGTCAAATCAATGAGCAGTTCTTC.

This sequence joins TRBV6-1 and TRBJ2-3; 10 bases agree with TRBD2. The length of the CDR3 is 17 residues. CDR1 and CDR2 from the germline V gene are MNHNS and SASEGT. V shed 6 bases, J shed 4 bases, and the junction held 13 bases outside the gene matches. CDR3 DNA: TGTGCCAGCAGGCAAAGGACTAGCGGAAGGTGGGCAGATACGCAGTATTTT. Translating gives CASRQRTSGRWADTQYF.

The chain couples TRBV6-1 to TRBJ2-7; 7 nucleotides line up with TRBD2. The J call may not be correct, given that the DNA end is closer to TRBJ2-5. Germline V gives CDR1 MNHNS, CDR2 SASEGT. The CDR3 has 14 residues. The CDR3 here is CASRTGTTKETQYF. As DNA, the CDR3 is TGTGCCAGCAGAACCGGGACTACAAAAGAGACCCAGTACTTC.

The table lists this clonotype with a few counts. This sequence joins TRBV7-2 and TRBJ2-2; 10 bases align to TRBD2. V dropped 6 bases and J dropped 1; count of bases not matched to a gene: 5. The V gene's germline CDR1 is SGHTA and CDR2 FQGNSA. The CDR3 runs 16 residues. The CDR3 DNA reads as TGTGCCAGCAGACACCCTAGCGGGAGGAACACCGGGGAGCTGTTTTTT. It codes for CASRHPSGRNTGELFF.

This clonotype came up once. The CDR3 spells CASSELPRGGFAKNIQYF. CDR3 bases: TGTGCCAGCAGTGAACTCCCGAGGGGGGGCTTCGCCAAAAACATTCAGTACTTC. This chain links TRBV2 with TRBJ2-4; tentative D call: TRBD2 (7 bases). Germline CDR1 is SNHLY and CDR2 is FYNNEI. CDR3 length equals 18 residues. Trimming removed 2 bases at V and 1 base at J, with 18 bases between.